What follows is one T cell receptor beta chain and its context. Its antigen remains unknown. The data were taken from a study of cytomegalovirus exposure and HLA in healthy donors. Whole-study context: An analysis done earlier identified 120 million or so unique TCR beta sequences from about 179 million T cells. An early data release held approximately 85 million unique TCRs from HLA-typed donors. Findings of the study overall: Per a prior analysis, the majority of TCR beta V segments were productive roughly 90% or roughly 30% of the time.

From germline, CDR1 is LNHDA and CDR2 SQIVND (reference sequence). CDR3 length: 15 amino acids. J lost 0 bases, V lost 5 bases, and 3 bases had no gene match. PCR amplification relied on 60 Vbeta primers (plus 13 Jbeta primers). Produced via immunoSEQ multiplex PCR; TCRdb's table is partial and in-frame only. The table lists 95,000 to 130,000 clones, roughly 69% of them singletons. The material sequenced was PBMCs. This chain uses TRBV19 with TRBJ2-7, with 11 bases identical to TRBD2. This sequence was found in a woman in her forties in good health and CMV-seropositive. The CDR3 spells CASSPLAGGSYEQYF. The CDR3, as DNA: TGTGCCAGTAGTCCTCTAGCGGGGGGCTCCTACGAGCAGTACTTC.